The clone carrying this TCR beta chain was observed a handful of times. Its target is not known. This specimen belongs to a study of beta chain features in type 1 diabetes. Study overall: Sorted cells numbering some 110,000,000 were examined across all samples.

Sorting based on CD45RO/CCR7/CD25/CD127/CD95/CD27 separated CD4+ naive, central memory, regulatory and stem cell-like memory cells. CDR1 and CDR2 from the germline V gene are SNHLY and FYNNEI. The V and J ends lost 1 base and 0 bases respectively, with 22 bases between them. The CDR3 contains 20 residues. Notes on the study in general: A moderate, significant TCRB CDR3 shortening appeared in type 1 diabetes across four CD4+ subsets. Fewer insertions but more deletions were seen at VDJ junctions in type 1 diabetes patients.

cDNA synthesis used the whole RNA isolate, giving expressed TCRB sequences. The average output of naive, central memory and regulatory T cell samples was several million reads. Using immunoSEQ multiplex PCR, the repertoire was profiled, and TCRdb retains in-frame clones only, with some absent. The sample yields over 200,000 clones, 11% seen once. This sequence originates from a man aged 25 to 40 with type 1 diabetes. J is TRBJ1-3 and V is TRBV2, with TRBD1 as a possible D gene (5 bases). The specimen sequenced was naive CD4+ T cells from blood. This CDR3 reads CASSEGVARVPHYSGNTIYF. CDR3 in DNA: TGTGCCAGCAGTGAAGGAGTGGCCAGGGTCCCTCACTACTCTGGAAACACCATATATTTT.